The 28 T cell receptor beta chains given below trace back to one sample, sequenced in a study of shared clonotypes between healthy human individuals. Data came from immunoSEQ multiplex PCR; TCRdb stores just in-frame clones and leaves some out. Seen here are fewer than 1.6 million clones, around 98.5% observed once, and the top ten hold 0.3% to 0.45%. Sequenced: naive CD4+ T cells sorted from blood. Subset reported: CD45RA+ positively selected. The receptors shown here come from a man aged 25 to 45 in good health.

This chain's CDR3 is CASSSWKQETQYF. The CDR3 nucleotides read TGTGCCAGCAGTTCCTGGAAGCAAGAGACCCAGTACTTC. This chain connects TRBV27 to TRBJ2-5; D unclear. There are 13 residues in the CDR3. The V and J ends lost 4 bases and 2 bases respectively, with 8 bases between them. The V gene's germline CDR1 is MNHEY and CDR2 SMNVEV (reference sequence).

This sequence joins TRBV28 and TRBJ2-7; TRBD2 matches 9 bases. The CDR3 runs to 15 residues. After removal of 4 bases from V and 0 bases from J, the junction contained 4 bases not matched to a gene. Germline CDR1 and CDR2: MDHEN and SYDVKM. CDR3 bases: TGTGCCAGCAGTTCTAGCGGGATCAGCTCCTACGAGCAGTACTTC. Its translation is CASSSSGISSYEQYF.

This sequence joins TRBV28 and TRBJ1-2, with D hard to call. V gave up 5 bases and J gave up 0 bases, with 16 bases separating them. Germline V gene sequence: CDR1 MDHEN, CDR2 SYDVKM. The CDR3 is 16 amino acids. The CDR3 loop is CASSPRRDRTNYGYTF. CDR3 in DNA: TGTGCCAGCAGTCCCCGACGAGACCGCACTAACTATGGCTACACCTTC.

Remarks on this clone: Distinct nucleotide sequences in the sample also encode this CDR3. V usage is TRBV9 and J usage is TRBJ2-7; D gene uncertain. The germline V gene has CDR1 SGDLS and CDR2 YYNGEE. This CDR3 has 13 residues. Trimming removed 0 bases from V and 3 bases from J, with 7 bases in between. This CDR3 is CASSVGLDYEQYF. The CDR3 bases are TGTGCCAGCAGCGTAGGGTTGGACTACGAGCAGTACTTC.

The V gene is TRBV21-1, the J gene TRBJ1-5. TRBV21-1 has pseudogene status. CDR3 length: 14 amino acids. The CDR3 loop reads CASRAGTRFQPQHF. DNA for the CDR3: TGTGCCAGCAGAGCCGGGACCAGGTTTCAGCCCCAGCATTTT.

This chain uses TRBV19 with TRBJ2-7; D gene unclear. Germline lookup yields CDR1 LNHDA and CDR2 SQIVND (reference sequence). The V end was cut by 8 bases, the J end by 2 bases, with 19 bases between. The CDR3 has 15 amino acids. The CDR3 is CASYREPQWTYEQYF. In DNA, the CDR3 is TGTGCCAGTTACCGAGAACCCCAATGGACCTACGAGCAGTACTTC.

A single count supports this clone. The chain combines TRBV2 with TRBJ1-5, with a possible D match to TRBD1 (5 bases). V dropped 0 bases and J dropped 6 bases, with 9 bases sitting between them. The CDR3 covers 14 residues. Germline CDR1 and CDR2: SNHLY and FYNNEI. The CDR3 loop is CASSEAAQGQPQHF. The DNA of the CDR3 is TGTGCCAGCAGTGAAGCCGCGCAGGGTCAGCCCCAGCATTTT. Filled out from reference TRBV2 and TRBJ1-5, the complete variable domain reads EPEVTQTPSHQVTQMGQEVILRCVPISNHLYFYWYRQILGQKVEFLVSFYNNEISEKSEIFDDQFSVERPDGSNFTLKIRSTKLEDSAMYFCASSEAAQGQPQHFGDGTRLSIL.

In its sample, this clone was seen once. The CDR3 reads CASSLEGLAGANTGELFF. Here the CDR3 DNA reads TGTGCCAGCAGCTTGGAGGGACTAGCGGGAGCGAACACCGGGGAGCTGTTTTTT. J is TRBJ2-2 and V is TRBV5-5, with 14 bases that match TRBD2. Germline V gene lookup returns CDR1 SGHKS and CDR2 YYEKEE (reference sequence). The V gene end was trimmed by 0 bases and the J gene end by 0 bases; junction bases not matched to a gene: 1. The CDR3 extends over 18 amino acids.

Comments on this clone: This CDR3 fails to terminate in the conserved phenylalanine or tryptophan, so it likely reflects a read error. It is unclear where the CDR3 begins or ends on the DNA, so no DNA is shown, and the CDR3 is as TCRdb lists it. The J gene is TRBJ2-7, the V gene TRBV11-3; the table gives TRBD1 as D, unverified against the DNA. 12 amino acids form the CDR3, both terminal residues included. Germline V CDR1 and CDR2: SGHNT, YENEEA. The CDR3 protein is CASSYRQRPDRL.

The genes are TRBV9 and TRBJ2-3, with TRBD2 identical over 15 bases. This CDR3 contains 16 residues. Germline values: CDR1 SGDLS, CDR2 YYNGEE. The junction had 7 bases not matched to a gene; V was cut back by 4 bases and J by 7 bases. CDR3 protein: CASSFGLAGGPNTQYF. CDR3 DNA sequence: TGTGCCAGCAGCTTTGGACTAGCGGGAGGGCCCAATACGCAGTATTTT. Full variable domain (rest looked up from reference TRBV9 and TRBJ2-3): DSGVTQTPKHLITATGQRVTLRCSPRSGDLSVYWYQQSLDQGLQFLIQYYNGEERAKGNILERFSAQQFPDLHSELNLSSLELGDSALYFCASSFGLAGGPNTQYFGPGTRLTVL.

The CDR3 nucleotides read TGTGTCAGAAGCCCCCGACTAGCGGCCTACGAGCAGTACTTC. Its protein is CVRSPRLAAYEQYF. J is TRBJ2-7 and V is TRBV7-5; the table gives TRBD2 as D, unverified against the DNA. TRBV7-5 is given as a pseudogene. The CDR3 extends over 14 amino acids.

This chain uses TRBV9 with TRBJ2-7, with D perhaps TRBD1 (6 bases). V lost 1 base, J lost 0 bases, and 8 bases lay in between. Germline V gives CDR1 SGDLS, CDR2 YYNGEE. The CDR3 is made up of 14 amino acids. For the CDR3, the DNA is TGTGCCAGCAGCGTACGGGACAACTCCTACGAGCAGTACTTC. Translating gives CASSVRDNSYEQYF.

This chain uses TRBV6-6 with TRBJ1-3; 7 bases agree with TRBD1. The CDR3 loop spans 15 amino acids. Germline loops: CDR1 MNHNY, CDR2 SVGAGI (reference sequence). Trimming at V came to 6 bases and at J to 2 bases, leaving 7 bases not matched to a gene. CDR3 nucleotide sequence: TGTGCCAGCAGCATCAAGGGACAGACTGGAAACACCATATATTTT. The encoded protein is CASSIKGQTGNTIYF.

The V and J genes are TRBV11-3 and TRBJ2-3, with TRBD1 matching 9 bases. CDR3 length: 15 residues. V was pared by 1 base and J by 5 bases, with 4 bases of the junction left unmatched. Germline lookup yields CDR1 SGHNT and CDR2 YENEEA. The CDR3 reads CASSLGTGERDTQYF. The CDR3 DNA follows: TGTGCCAGCAGCTTAGGGACAGGGGAGAGAGATACGCAGTATTTT.

This chain links TRBV18 with TRBJ1-2; no firm D call. The germline V gene has CDR1 KGHSH and CDR2 LQKENI. CDR3 length: 16 amino acids. Trimming stripped 1 base from V and 2 bases from J, with 14 bases between. CDR3 loop: CASSPLKTPANYGYTF. The CDR3 bases are TGTGCCAGCTCACCACTTAAGACACCGGCCAACTATGGCTACACCTTC. Looking up the rest from reference TRBV18 and TRBJ1-2 gives the full variable domain: NAGVMQNPRHLVRRRGQEARLRCSPMKGHSHVYWYRQLPEEGLKFMVYLQKENIIDESGMPKERFSAEFPKEGPSILRIQQVVRGDSAAYFCASSPLKTPANYGYTFGSGTRLTVV.

The chain couples TRBV7-9 to TRBJ2-3; D is uncertain. Deletions cut 5 bases from V and 2 bases from J, with 17 bases between. The CDR3 sequence is 16 residues long. The V gene's germline CDR1 is SEHNR and CDR2 FQNEAQ (reference sequence). The CDR3 spells CASSPLISDYTDTQYF. CDR3 nucleotides: TGTGCCAGCAGCCCCCTTATCTCAGATTACACAGATACGCAGTATTTT.

The DNA of the CDR3 is TGTGCCAGCAGACCGGGACTACTTATCGAGACCCAGTACTTC. It yields the protein CASRPGLLIETQYF. The J gene is TRBJ2-5, the V gene TRBV6-5; 7 bases fit TRBD2. Germline assignment: CDR1 MNHEY and CDR2 SVGAGI. This CDR3 spans 14 amino acids. Trimming at V came to 6 bases and at J to 5 bases, leaving 9 bases not matched to a gene.

V is TRBV4-1 and J is TRBJ1-5; D not certain. CDR1 MGHRA and CDR2 YSYEKL come from the germline V gene. CDR3 length: 16 residues. The ends were cut back, 1 base at V and 5 bases at J, with 15 bases in the middle. CDR3 sequence: CASSQGFLERDQPQHF. CDR3 coding DNA: TGCGCCAGCAGCCAAGGATTTTTGGAGAGAGATCAGCCCCAGCATTTT.

The chain is built from TRBV29-1 and TRBJ1-5, with D possibly being TRBD1 (6 bases). Germline CDR1 reads SQVTM; CDR2 reads ANQGSEA. With 5 bases removed from V and 2 bases from J, the gap between germline ends came to 13 bases. This CDR3 region has 14 residues. The CDR3 loop reads CSVKQGSGNQPQHF. CDR3 nucleotides: TGCAGCGTTAAACAGGGAAGCGGCAATCAGCCCCAGCATTTT.

The sample holds one count of this clone. The rearrangement joins TRBV19 to TRBJ2-1; the match to TRBD2 covers 15 bases. Trimming cost V 3 bases and J 7 bases; bases outside gene matches: 7. The CDR3 contains 17 residues. Germline V gene lookup returns CDR1 LNHDA and CDR2 SQIVND (reference sequence). The CDR3 reads CASSIAPGLAGGNEQFF. CDR3 in DNA: TGTGCCAGTAGTATCGCACCGGGACTAGCGGGAGGAAATGAGCAGTTCTTC.

The V and J genes are TRBV19 and TRBJ1-2; D remains unclear. The CDR3 loop spans 14 amino acids. From germline, CDR1 is LNHDA and CDR2 SQIVND (reference sequence). V was trimmed by 7 bases and J by 3 bases, leaving 15 bases between them. Here the CDR3 reads CASIKGGLDYGYTF. In DNA form, the CDR3 reads TGTGCCAGTATCAAAGGCGGGTTGGACTATGGCTACACCTTC. The full variable domain, completed using reference TRBV19 and TRBJ1-2, is DGGITQSPKYLFRKEGQNVTLSCEQNLNHDAMYWYRQDPGQGLRLIYYSQIVNDFQKGDIAEGYSVSREKKESFPLTVTSAQKNPTAFYLCASIKGGLDYGYTFGSGTRLTVV.

The chain employs TRBV10-3 and TRBJ2-1, with 14 bases matching TRBD2. J was trimmed by 4 bases and V by 10 bases; bases with no gene match: 6. Per germline, CDR1 ENHRY and CDR2 SYGVKD. The CDR3 length is 15 residues. The chain's CDR3 is CATGLAGGRYNEQFF. In DNA form, the CDR3 reads TGTGCCACAGGACTAGCGGGAGGCCGATACAATGAGCAGTTCTTC.

V and J are TRBV5-1 and TRBJ2-5; no clear D. CDR3 size: 13 residues. V was pared by 1 base and J by 2 bases, with 6 bases between. The germline V gene encodes CDR1 SGHRS and CDR2 YFSETQ. CDR3 region: CASSLMEQETQYF. Written as DNA, the CDR3 is TGCGCCAGCAGCTTGATGGAGCAAGAGACCCAGTACTTC.

V and J are TRBV7-9 and TRBJ2-2; D remains unclear. The CDR3 contains 10 residues. V lost 8 bases, J lost 3 bases, and 1 base lay in between. The germline V gene has CDR1 SEHNR and CDR2 FQNEAQ (reference sequence). DNA of the CDR3: TGTGCCAGCGACACCGGGGAGCTGTTTTTT. Translated, it gives CASDTGELFF.

This clone was picked up one time. The V call is TRBV5-1, the J call TRBJ2-1; 7 bases match TRBD2. With 0 bases clipped from V and 6 bases from J, the junction kept 3 bases outside the gene matches. The CDR3 contains 14 residues. Germline CDR1 is SGHRS and CDR2 is YFSETQ. The CDR3 protein is CASSLGPGGNEQFF. The CDR3 DNA is TGCGCCAGCAGCTTGGGTCCGGGGGGCAATGAGCAGTTCTTC.

This clone was observed a single time. The chain employs TRBV6-1 and TRBJ2-7; D unresolved. Germline V gives CDR1 MNHNS, CDR2 SASEGT. V shed 8 bases and J shed 2 bases, with 13 bases lying between them. CDR3 length equals 13 residues. This CDR3 reads CASCEVATYEQYF. The CDR3 DNA sequence: TGTGCCAGCTGCGAAGTCGCGACCTACGAGCAGTACTTC.

The CDR3 bases are TGCGCCAGCAGCTTAAGGGGGCAGGGAGGTGAAAAACTGTTTTTT. This translates into CASSLRGQGGEKLFF. The chain recombines TRBV5-1 with TRBJ1-4, with 7 bases identical to TRBD1. The trim removed 2 bases at V and 7 bases at J, leaving 8 bases unmatched. CDR3 length equals 15 residues. CDR1 and CDR2 (germline): SGHRS, YFSETQ.

The chain couples TRBV11-3 to TRBJ1-1; D is undetermined. Trimming removed 3 bases at V and 2 bases at J, with 1 base between. Germline V CDR1 and CDR2: SGHNT, YENEEA. CDR3 size: 11 residues. Here the CDR3 DNA reads TGTGCCAGCAGCTTCAACACTGAAGCTTTCTTT. Translated, it gives CASSFNTEAFF.